The following is a TCR beta chain sequence with its context. After removal of 3 bases from V and 3 bases from J, the junction contained 4 bases not matched to a gene. There are 13 residues in the CDR3. Germline CDR1 is SQVTM and CDR2 is ANQGSEA. This sample stems from a study of blood T cell repertoires in COVID-19. In the original processing: Estimation of nucleated cell counts relied on the amplification of reference gene primers. Libraries were prepared by immunoSEQ multiplex PCR; TCRdb keeps only in-frame clonotypes and omits some of them. V and J calls and clone size are as listed in that table; D and trimming were resolved from the DNA. The table records over 70,000 clones, around 80% of them present only once.

This TCR derives from a human donor in a cohort sampled during active COVID-19. This sequence joins TRBV29-1 and TRBJ2-5; TRBD1 matches 7 bases. Sequencing was performed on peripheral blood. The CDR3 DNA sequence: TGCAGCGTTGAGGCCGGGACAGAAGAGACCCAGTACTTC. As protein: CSVEAGTEETQYF.